This T cell receptor (beta chain) was found in a study of blood T cells in healthy people across ages. The use of a sample-barcoded 5' primer and a J-beta primer mix characterized a second PCR of roughly 6 to 11 cycles. TCRdb recomputed calls from the 5' RACE reads with MiXCR, one row per CDR3 protein. Of fewer than 2,000,000 distinct CDR3 sequences in the sample, about two fifths were seen once. With respect to this clonotype: Antigen specificity is unknown.

Study-level points and caveats: Unsorted PBMCs prevented conclusive naive versus antigen-experienced comparison.

The CDR3 spans 16 residues. Per germline, CDR1 SGHKS and CDR2 YYEKEE (reference sequence). The rearrangement uses TRBV5-5 and TRBJ2-5, with TRBD1 matching 9 bases. The J call may be mistaken, given a closer DNA end match to TRBJ2-7. The sample comprised blood. This TCR was sampled from a human donor in good health. CDR3 protein: CASSLLPGQGGNEQYF. The DNA of the CDR3 is TGTGCCAGCAGCTTACTCCCGGGACAGGGAGGCAACGAGCAGTACTTC.